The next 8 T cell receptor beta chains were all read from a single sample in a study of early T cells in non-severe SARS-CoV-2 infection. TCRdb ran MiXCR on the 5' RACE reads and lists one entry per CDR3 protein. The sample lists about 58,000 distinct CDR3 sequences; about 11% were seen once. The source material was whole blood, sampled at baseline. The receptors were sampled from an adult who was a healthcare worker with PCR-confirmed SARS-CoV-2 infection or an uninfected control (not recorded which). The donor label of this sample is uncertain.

The CDR3 bases are TGTGCCAGCAGCCTCCTGACTAGCGGGGGTTTCCCCGGGGAGCTGTTTTTT. Translation: CASSLLTSGGFPGELFF. The V gene is TRBV7-3, the J gene TRBJ2-2; TRBD2 matches 12 bases. Germline-derived CDR1 and CDR2 are SGHTA and FQGTGA. The CDR3 is 17 residues long. With V trimmed by 5 bases and J by 6 bases, 10 bases remained unmatched.

CDR3 loop: CASGKPGSTGELFF. In DNA, the CDR3 is TGTGCCAGCGGAAAGCCAGGTAGCACCGGGGAGCTGTTTTTT. The genes are TRBV28 and TRBJ2-2; unclear D gene. The CDR3 has 14 residues. Germline CDR1 MDHEN, CDR2 SYDVKM. The ends were cut back, 8 bases at V and 4 bases at J, with 14 bases in the middle.

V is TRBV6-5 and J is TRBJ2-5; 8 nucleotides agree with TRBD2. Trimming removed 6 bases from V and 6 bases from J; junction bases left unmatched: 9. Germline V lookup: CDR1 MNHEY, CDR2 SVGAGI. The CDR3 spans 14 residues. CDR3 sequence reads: CASRLGGAQKTQYF. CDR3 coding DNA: TGTGCCAGCAGACTCGGGGGGGCTCAAAAGACCCAGTACTTC.

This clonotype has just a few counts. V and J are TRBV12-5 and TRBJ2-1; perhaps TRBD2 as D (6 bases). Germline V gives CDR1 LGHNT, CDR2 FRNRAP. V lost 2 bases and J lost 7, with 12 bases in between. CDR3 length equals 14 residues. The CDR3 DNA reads TGTGCTAGTGGTTTGTACGGGACTGGGAATGAGCAGTTCTTC. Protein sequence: CASGLYGTGNEQFF.

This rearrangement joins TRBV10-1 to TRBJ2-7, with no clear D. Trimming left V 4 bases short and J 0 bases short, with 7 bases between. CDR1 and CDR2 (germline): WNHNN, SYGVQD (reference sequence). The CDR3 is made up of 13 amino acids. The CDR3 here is CASSAGRSYEQYV. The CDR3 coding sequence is TGCGCCAGCAGTGCGGGCCGCTCCTACGAGCAGTACGTC.

The CDR3: CASSEGQPHTYEQYV. The CDR3, as DNA: TGCGCCAGCAGTGAGGGCCAGCCTCACACCTACGAGCAGTACGTC. The chain joins TRBV10-2 to TRBJ2-7, with no clear D. Germline CDR1 and CDR2: WSHSY and SAAADI. V shed 2 bases and J shed 2 bases, with 13 bases lying between them. The CDR3 runs to 15 residues.

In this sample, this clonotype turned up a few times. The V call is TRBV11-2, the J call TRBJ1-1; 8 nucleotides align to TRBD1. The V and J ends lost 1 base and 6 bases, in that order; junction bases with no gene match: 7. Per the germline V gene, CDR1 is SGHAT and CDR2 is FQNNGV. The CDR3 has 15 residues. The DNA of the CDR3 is TGTGCCAGCAGCTTAGGTGTGACAGGGGCTTCTGAAGCTTTCTTT. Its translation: CASSLGVTGASEAFF.

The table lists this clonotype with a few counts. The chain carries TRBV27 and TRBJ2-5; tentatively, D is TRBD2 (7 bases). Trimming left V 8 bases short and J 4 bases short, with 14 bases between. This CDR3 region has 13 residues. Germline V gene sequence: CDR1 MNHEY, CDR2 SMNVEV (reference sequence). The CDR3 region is CASAPRGAETQYF. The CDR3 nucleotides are TGTGCCAGCGCACCACGGGGGGCAGAGACCCAGTACTTC.